This T cell receptor beta chain was captured by sequencing in a study of post-analysis software for immune sequencing data. Overall study context: Included among the disease courses, which were recorded for the cohort, were relapsing-remitting, secondary progressive and progressive-relapsing multiple sclerosis.

Study-wide results and limits: Patients with multiple sclerosis recorded significantly lower normalized Chao1 diversity than controls, the study found. In patients, about 5 TRBV segments were more frequent than in controls, with TRBV5-6, TRBV5-1 and TRBV20-1 among them.

This CDR3 has 15 residues. Germline lookup yields CDR1 SSHAT and CDR2 FNYEAQ (reference sequence). On this clonotype itself: As yet, its antigen is unknown. The junction departs from germline at one end; a sequencing error may be responsible.

Sequencing libraries made from TCR beta cDNA carried unique molecular identifiers. T cells numbering about 0.85 to 10 million yielded roughly 0.5 million cDNA molecules. A single record per CDR3 protein comes from TCRdb applying MiXCR to the PCR reads. The data show hundreds of thousands of distinct CDR3 sequences, with under 55% seen just once and around an eighth held by the top ten. This clonotype was obtained from a girl aged 5-17 years with multiple sclerosis. The V and J genes are TRBV7-7 and TRBJ2-7; D remains unclear. Input material: blood. In DNA, the CDR3 is TGTGCTAGCAGCTTAGGCCCTGGTCGACGGGACGAGCAGTACTTC. It encodes CASSLGPGRRDEQYF.